A single sample is the source of the 25 T cell receptor beta chains below, sequenced in a study of Ad26.COV2.S vaccination and SARS-CoV-2 variants. Produced via immunoSEQ multiplex PCR; TCRdb's table is partial and in-frame only. The sample lists 300,000 to 350,000 clones; over 80% were seen once. Treatment of the sample: over 15 received Ad26.COV2.S at low or high dose, single or two shots; several received placebo; per-sample allocation not given. Material that was analyzed had been drawn on day 63 after the first vaccine or placebo injection. Sequences were derived from peripheral blood, sampled in a trial of Ad26.COV2.S vaccine versus placebo. The receptors were gathered from a person between 18 and 60 years old who received the Ad26.COV2.S COVID-19 vaccine or a placebo.

V gene TRBV19 combines with J gene TRBJ1-6, with 9 bases fitting TRBD1. This CDR3 comprises 15 residues. The ends lost 5 bases at V and 7 bases at J; junction bases unmatched: 6. Per the germline V gene, CDR1 is LNHDA and CDR2 is SQIVND (reference sequence). The CDR3: CASSQQGAWNSPLHF. The CDR3 coding sequence is TGTGCCAGTAGTCAACAGGGGGCTTGGAATTCACCCCTCCACTTT.

V and J are TRBV3-1 (or the pseudogene TRBV3-2) and TRBJ2-1, with 9 positions matching TRBD1. The germline CDR1 and CDR2 sequences are LGHDT and YNNKEL (reference sequence). The CDR3 totals 17 residues. Losses at the gene ends were 2 bases for V and 2 bases for J; bases not matched to a gene: 7. The CDR3 nucleotides are TGTGCCAGCAGCCAATCGCCGGGACAGGGAACCTACAATGAGCAGTTCTTC. It yields the protein CASSQSPGQGTYNEQFF.

This clone was seen once. The J gene is TRBJ2-3, the V gene TRBV6-5; 7 nucleotides match TRBD2. Trimming removed 11 bases from V and 2 bases from J; junction bases left unmatched: 7. The CDR3 is 13 residues long. Looked up from germline, CDR1 is MNHEY and CDR2 is SVGAGI. Here the CDR3 reads CAVGGVATDTQYF. CDR3 in DNA: TGTGCCGTGGGGGGGGTAGCCACAGATACGCAGTATTTT.

The V and J genes are TRBV5-6 and TRBJ1-1; D is unresolved. The CDR3 has 14 amino acids. The germline V gene encodes CDR1 SGHDT and CDR2 YYEEEE. Deletions cut 2 bases from V and 3 bases from J, with 11 bases between. CDR3 sequence (DNA): TGTGCCAGCAGCTTAACGGGGATGTACACTGAAGCTTTCTTT. Protein product: CASSLTGMYTEAFF.

The V gene is TRBV30, the J gene TRBJ2-7; D gene unclear. CDR1 GTSNPN and CDR2 SVGIG come from the germline V gene (reference sequence). The CDR3 has 11 residues. V lost 0 bases, J lost 7 bases, and 7 bases lay in between. The CDR3 region has the DNA TGTGCCTGGAGTGTACTTTGGGAGCAGTACTTC. This gives the protein CAWSVLWEQYF.

As for this clone: An end of the junction differs from the germline gene, which may be a read error. This sequence joins TRBV2 and TRBJ2-7; D could derive from TRBD1 or TRBD2 (5 bases each). Germline assignment: CDR1 SNHLY and CDR2 FYNNEI. The CDR3 contains 10 residues. The CDR3 spells CATSGTDLHF. The CDR3 DNA follows: TGTGCCACTTCTGGGACCGACCTGCACTTC. Together with reference TRBV2 and TRBJ2-7, the CDR3 gives the full variable domain: EPEVTQTPSHQVTQMGQEVILRCVPISNHLYFYWYRQILGQKVEFLVSFYNNEISEKSEIFDDQFSVERPDGSNFTLKIRSTKLEDSAMYFCATSGTDLHFGPGTRLTVT.

The chain is built from TRBV4-1 and TRBJ2-7; D might be TRBD2 (6 bases). The germline V gene encodes CDR1 MGHRA and CDR2 YSYEKL. The CDR3 consists of 15 residues. Trimming took off 2 bases at V and 0 bases at J, with 11 bases between the two ends. The CDR3, as DNA: TGCGCCAGCAGCCAAAAGACTAGAAACTCCTACGAGCAGTACTTC. Protein: CASSQKTRNSYEQYF.

This chain uses TRBV3-1 (or the pseudogene TRBV3-2) with TRBJ1-6, with TRBD1 matching 10 bases. The germline CDR1 and CDR2 sequences are LGHDT and YNNKEL (reference sequence). After removal of 4 bases from V and 9 bases from J, the junction contained 15 bases not matched to a gene. CDR3 length equals 18 residues. The CDR3 reads CASSPRFGTGARSSPLHF. In DNA, the CDR3 is TGTGCCAGCAGCCCGCGTTTCGGGACAGGGGCAAGGAGTTCACCCCTCCACTTT.

This clone has just a few counts. The J gene is TRBJ1-1, the V gene TRBV28, with TRBD1 identical over 7 bases. V lost 5 bases, J lost 8 bases, and 11 bases stayed unmatched. Germline-derived CDR1 and CDR2 are MDHEN and SYDVKM. This CDR3 contains 14 residues. The CDR3 coding sequence is TGTGCCAGCAGTCCCCGACAGGGTGCGACCGAAGCTTTCTTT. This sequence encodes CASSPRQGATEAFF.

To note about this clone: Different DNA sequences within this sample yield the same CDR3. J is TRBJ1-4 and V is TRBV15; D gene uncertain. The germline CDR1 and CDR2 sequences are LNHNV and YYDKDF (reference sequence). Trimming shortened V by 1 base and J by 6 bases, and 6 bases separated the two germline ends. This CDR3 has 13 residues. The CDR3: CATSRGRDEKLFF. The CDR3 nucleotides are TGTGCCACCAGCAGAGGGAGGGATGAAAAACTGTTTTTT.

The chain links TRBV6-5 to TRBJ2-2, with no clear D. The CDR3 totals 12 residues. Germline assignment: CDR1 MNHEY and CDR2 SVGAGI. Trimming cost V 7 bases and J 1 base, with 4 bases left between them. CDR3: CASTENTGELFF. The CDR3 coding sequence is TGTGCCAGCACCGAGAACACCGGGGAGCTGTTTTTT.

The chain couples TRBV28 to TRBJ1-1; 9 bases are a match to TRBD1. The ends lost 2 bases at V and 5 bases at J; junction bases unmatched: 18. Germline V gene lookup returns CDR1 MDHEN and CDR2 SYDVKM. This CDR3 region has 19 residues. The CDR3 loop is CASSLRGFRTGAFRTEAFF. DNA for the CDR3: TGTGCCAGCAGTTTAAGGGGTTTTAGGACAGGGGCCTTTAGAACTGAAGCTTTCTTT.

The chain is built from TRBV28 and TRBJ2-1; weak D call: TRBD2 (6 bases). Germline V lookup: CDR1 MDHEN, CDR2 SYDVKM. V was clipped by 4 bases and J by 3 bases, with 25 bases between them. The length of the CDR3 is 19 residues. The CDR3 DNA sequence: TGTGCCAGCAGTTCTCCACATGACTCCGGGACTTCCCACTACAATGAGCAGTTCTTC. This encodes CASSSPHDSGTSHYNEQFF. The variable domain in full, completed from reference TRBV28 and TRBJ2-1, reads DVKVTQSSRYLVKRTGEKVFLECVQDMDHENMFWYRQDPGLGLRLIYFSYDVKMKEKGDIPEGYSVSREKKERFSLILESASTNQTSMYLCASSSPHDSGTSHYNEQFFGPGTRLTVL.

CDR3 region: CSATRGGPNTGELFF. CDR3 nucleotide sequence: TGCAGCGCAACCAGGGGTGGCCCGAACACCGGGGAGCTGTTTTTT. The gene calls are TRBV29-1 and TRBJ2-2, with D maybe TRBD1 (6 bases). Germline V gene sequence: CDR1 SQVTM, CDR2 ANQGSEA. The germline V and J ends were trimmed by 7 bases and 0 bases, with 15 bases remaining between them. This CDR3 has 15 residues.

This chain uses TRBV4-1 with TRBJ2-3; 8 bases line up with TRBD2. Germline CDR1 is MGHRA and CDR2 is YSYEKL. The CDR3 spans 17 residues. V dropped 0 bases and J dropped 2; count of bases not matched to a gene: 7. The CDR3 region is CASSQESLAGITDTQYF. The CDR3 DNA sequence: TGCGCCAGCAGCCAAGAATCCCTAGCGGGCATCACAGATACGCAGTATTTT.

This CDR3 reads CASSPVDSSGANVLTF. In DNA, the CDR3 is TGTGCCAGCTCACCAGTAGACAGCTCCGGGGCCAACGTCCTGACTTTC. V is TRBV18 and J is TRBJ2-6; D is possibly TRBD1 (5 bases). Germline values: CDR1 KGHSH, CDR2 LQKENI. There are 16 residues in the CDR3. Trimming removed 2 bases at V and 4 bases at J, with 12 bases between.

The chain joins TRBV20-1 to TRBJ2-1, with a weak D call TRBD2 (6 bases). Per germline, CDR1 DFQATT and CDR2 SNEGSKA (reference sequence). Trimming took off 3 bases at V and 6 bases at J, with 9 bases between the two ends. The CDR3 extends over 12 amino acids. The CDR3 DNA sequence: TGCAGTGCTAGTGGGACTTTCAATGAGCAGTTCTTC. Translating it yields CSASGTFNEQFF.

This clone appeared a single time. V is TRBV7-8 and J is TRBJ2-1; 7 nucleotides match TRBD2. The CDR3 runs to 17 residues. Per the germline V gene, CDR1 is SGHVS and CDR2 is FQNEAQ. V lost 2 bases, J lost 0 bases, and 7 bases stayed unmatched. The CDR3 region is CASSLYGLAVSYNEQFF. The CDR3 coding sequence is TGTGCCAGCAGCTTATACGGGCTAGCGGTCTCCTACAATGAGCAGTTCTTC.

V and J are TRBV7-9 and TRBJ2-5; 9 bases are a match to TRBD1. This CDR3 is 13 amino acids long. From germline, CDR1 is SEHNR and CDR2 FQNEAQ (reference sequence). Germline trimming cut 3 bases from V and 6 bases from J; bases unmatched to any gene: 2. In DNA, the CDR3 is TGTGCCAGCAGCTTTGGACAGGGGAAGACCCAGTACTTC. Translating gives CASSFGQGKTQYF.

The V call is TRBV5-1, the J call TRBJ2-3; 10 bases fit TRBD2. The CDR3 spans 16 residues. With V trimmed by 3 bases and J by 2 bases, 6 bases remained unmatched. Germline loops: CDR1 SGHRS, CDR2 YFSETQ. The CDR3, as DNA: TGCGCCAGCAGCTACACACTAGCGGGGAACACAGATACGCAGTATTTT. Its protein product is CASSYTLAGNTDTQYF. The entire variable domain, with the rest obtained from reference TRBV5-1 and TRBJ2-3, is as follows: KAGVTQTPRYLIKTRGQQVTLSCSPISGHRSVSWYQQTPGQGLQFLFEYFSETQRNKGNFPGRFSGRQFSNSRSEMNVSTLELGDSALYLCASSYTLAGNTDTQYFGPGTRLTVL.

The chain uses TRBV6-5 and TRBJ2-1; D is possibly TRBD2 (5 bases). CDR1 MNHEY and CDR2 SVGAGI come from the germline V gene. Trimming removed 4 bases at V and 7 bases at J, with 8 bases between. The CDR3 is 12 amino acids. This CDR3 is CASSSRRNEQFF. The CDR3 bases are TGTGCCAGCAGTTCTCGGAGGAATGAGCAGTTCTTC.

The chain has TRBV10-2 and TRBJ1-3, with D unresolved. Trimming shortened V by 6 bases and J by 0 bases, and 21 bases separated the two germline ends. Germline V lookup: CDR1 WSHSY, CDR2 SAAADI. This CDR3 is built from 18 residues. CDR3 sequence (DNA): TGCGCCAGCAGCGCACAGATCACGGACTTTGGCTCTGGAAACACCATATATTTT. Amino acid sequence: CASSAQITDFGSGNTIYF.

The chain employs TRBV10-2 and TRBJ2-7; no reliable D call. The length of the CDR3 is 13 residues. CDR1 is WSHSY and CDR2 is SAAADI in the germline V gene. V gave up 2 bases and J gave up 1 base, with 6 bases separating them. The DNA of the CDR3 is TGCGCCAGCAGTGAGCCAGAGTCCTACGAGCAGTACTTC. Amino acid sequence: CASSEPESYEQYF.

This chain joins TRBV3-1 (or the pseudogene TRBV3-2) and TRBJ2-1; 8 positions match TRBD2. The CDR3 totals 14 residues. Germline trimming cut 4 bases from V and 4 bases from J; bases unmatched to any gene: 3. CDR1 is LGHDT and CDR2 is YNNKEL in the germline V gene (reference sequence). CDR3 sequence: CASSRGGTYNEQFF. In DNA, the CDR3 is TGTGCCAGCAGCCGCGGGGGGACGTACAATGAGCAGTTCTTC.

The chain links TRBV6-5 to TRBJ1-2; D ambiguous. The V and J ends lost 4 bases and 4 bases respectively, with 10 bases between them. The CDR3 runs 13 residues. Germline-derived CDR1 and CDR2 are MNHEY and SVGAGI. CDR3: CASSLDPSYGYTF. CDR3 coding DNA: TGTGCCAGCAGTTTGGACCCCTCCTATGGCTACACCTTC.